This T cell receptor (beta chain) was sequenced in a study of shared clonotypes between healthy human individuals. Regarding this clone: Antigen unknown.

Donors were healthy HIV-negative adults without recently reported acute infections or vaccinations. Assay: immunoSEQ multiplex PCR; the TCRdb copy retains only in-frame clones and omits some. The sample holds 2,100,000 or so clones, 90% to 96% seen once. The CDR3 runs to 15 residues. Per germline, CDR1 SGHRS and CDR2 YFSETQ. The V end lost 0 bases, the J end lost 0 bases, and 10 bases lay between the germline ends. General study points: Relative to clonotypes present in all four donors, those not shared had lower generation probabilities. Clonotype sharing among donors was expected to depend on sequencing depth. Researchers sampled only blood; tissue repertoires likely differ.

Input material: naive CD4+ T cells sorted from blood. Described subset: CD45RA+ positively selected. V is TRBV5-1 and J is TRBJ2-7; D perhaps matches TRBD1 (6 bases). This clonotype originated in a young man in good health. CDR3 sequence: CASSLGDTASYEQYF. DNA of the CDR3: TGCGCCAGCAGCTTGGGGGACACCGCCTCCTACGAGCAGTACTTC.